This T cell receptor beta chain is drawn from a study of T cell responses to AZD1222 COVID-19 vaccine. General study points: Only a handful of AZD1222 recipients were seropositive at baseline.

Remarks on this clone: The antigen is undetermined.

Libraries were prepared by immunoSEQ multiplex PCR; TCRdb keeps only in-frame clonotypes and omits some of them. The data hold 100,000 to 150,000 clones, with about 90% observed a single time. Germline CDR1 is SGHKS and CDR2 is YYEKEE (reference sequence). Trimming shortened V by 0 bases and J by 0 bases, and 6 bases separated the two germline ends. This CDR3 spans 15 amino acids. This clonotype was sampled from an adult in good health. V gene TRBV5-5 combines with J gene TRBJ2-2, with D uncertain. Material: peripheral blood, obtained on day 0 of AZD1222 vaccination. For the CDR3, the DNA is TGTGCCAGCAGCTTGGACAATGCGAACACCGGGGAGCTGTTTTTT. It translates to CASSLDNANTGELFF.